Shown below are 31 T cell receptor beta chains from a single sample sequenced in a study of regulatory T cells in long-lasting Graves disease. Sequencing libraries for TCR beta were prepared with iRepertoire HTBI primers and Arm-PCR of CDR3 regions. TCRdb fed the multiplex PCR reads into MiXCR, producing one record per CDR3 protein. The sample consists of 400,000 to 500,000 distinct CDR3 sequences, 15% of them appearing once. Stated time point: newly diagnosed GD, antithyroid drugs for less than 3 months. From RNA extracted from PBMCs, the TCR library was made. This same sample was also taken into another study, of T cells in Graves' hyperthyroidism and ophthalmopathy.

Material: peripheral blood mononuclear cells (PBMCs), obtained at new diagnosis, from a patient treated with antithyroid drugs. Source of these receptors: a woman under 40 with Graves disease.

This clonotype was counted ten times or more. The chain uses TRBV28 and TRBJ2-5; 13 bases match TRBD2. This CDR3 is 15 amino acids long. The germline V gene encodes CDR1 MDHEN and CDR2 SYDVKM. V shed 6 bases and J 5 bases; nucleotides not matched to a gene: 6. The CDR3: CASRTSGRAQETQYF. The CDR3 DNA reads TGTGCCAGCAGAACTAGCGGGAGGGCCCAGGAGACCCAGTACTTC.

At least ten counts were recorded for this clonotype. The V call is TRBV13, the J call TRBJ2-6; the match to TRBD2 covers 9 bases. Losses at the gene ends were 4 bases for V and 3 bases for J; bases not matched to a gene: 10. Looked up from germline, CDR1 is PRHDT and CDR2 is FYEKMQ (reference sequence). The CDR3 is 18 residues long. The CDR3 loop reads CASSSAGGPYDGANVLTF. The CDR3 region has the DNA TGTGCCAGCAGCTCGGCGGGAGGGCCGTATGATGGGGCCAACGTCCTGACTTTC.

Ten or more counts support this clonotype. This chain joins TRBV2 and TRBJ2-7; D possibly corresponds to TRBD1 (6 bases). Trimming removed 6 bases at V and 2 bases at J, with 20 bases between. CDR3 size: 16 residues. In germline, CDR1 is SNHLY, CDR2 FYNNEI. CDR3 in amino acids: CASSRGAQGQTYEQYF. The CDR3 coding sequence is TGTGCCAGCAGCCGAGGAGCTCAGGGGCAGACCTACGAGCAGTACTTC.

This CDR3 reads CASNPGLARETQYF. CDR3 DNA sequence: TGTGCCAGCAACCCGGGGCTAGCACGGGAGACCCAGTACTTC. This chain uses TRBV11-2 with TRBJ2-5; perhaps D is TRBD1 or TRBD2 (5 bases each). The CDR3 contains 14 residues. Looked up from germline, CDR1 is SGHAT and CDR2 is FQNNGV. V was cut by 7 bases and J by 5 bases, with 17 bases left in between.

The chain carries TRBV27 and TRBJ1-6, with D possibly TRBD1 on 5 matching bases. Trimming cost V 8 bases and J 7 bases, with 18 bases left between them. The germline V gene has CDR1 MNHEY and CDR2 SMNVEV (reference sequence). This CDR3 spans 15 amino acids. CDR3 protein: CASRLGAVPNSPLHF. The CDR3 nucleotides are TGTGCCAGCCGCTTAGGGGCCGTTCCGAATTCACCCCTCCACTTT.

The sample holds many counts of this clonotype. This chain joins TRBV6-1 and TRBJ2-3; no firm D call. Per germline, CDR1 MNHNS and CDR2 SASEGT. V lost 6 bases and J 5 bases, leaving 6 bases between the germline ends. The CDR3 totals 11 residues. The DNA of the CDR3 is TGTGCCAGCAGCCATGGAGATACGCAGTATTTT. Its protein is CASSHGDTQYF.

This clonotype was found many times. V and J are TRBV29-1 and TRBJ1-3; D is undetermined. Germline-derived CDR1 and CDR2 are SQVTM and ANQGSEA. The germline V and J ends were trimmed by 6 bases and 4 bases, with 10 bases remaining between them. The CDR3 contains 12 residues. CDR3 protein: CSVVTDGNTIYF. Written as DNA, the CDR3 is TGCAGCGTCGTGACCGACGGAAACACCATATATTTT.

This clonotype was seen at least ten times. This chain links TRBV4-1 with TRBJ2-7; 14 bases agree with TRBD2. Per the germline V gene, CDR1 is MGHRA and CDR2 is YSYEKL. The CDR3 is 17 residues long. The V segment lost 1 base and the J segment 3 bases; nucleotides outside the gene matches: 5. CDR3 sequence reads: CASSQGGGTSGSYEQYF. The CDR3 DNA follows: TGCGCCAGCAGCCAAGGTGGGGGGACTAGCGGGAGCTACGAGCAGTACTTC.

Many counts were recorded for this clonotype. The chain recombines TRBV6-1 with TRBJ2-7; 7 bases are a match to TRBD1. Germline assignment: CDR1 MNHNS and CDR2 SASEGT. CDR3 length equals 13 residues. The V gene end was trimmed by 10 bases and the J gene end by 2 bases; junction bases not matched to a gene: 8. This CDR3 reads CATQTGIAYEQYF. CDR3 nucleotide sequence: TGTGCCACCCAGACAGGGATCGCCTACGAGCAGTACTTC.

The table lists this clonotype with a few counts. The chain carries TRBV27 and TRBJ2-6; 10 bases map to TRBD2. Per germline, CDR1 MNHEY and CDR2 SMNVEV (reference sequence). CDR3 size: 17 residues. J lost 1 base, V lost 7 bases, and 7 bases had no gene match. The CDR3 sequence is CASMGLAGVSGANVLTF. The CDR3, as DNA: TGTGCCAGCATGGGGCTAGCGGGAGTATCTGGGGCCAACGTCCTGACTTTC. Variable domain in full (rest from reference TRBV27 and TRBJ2-6): EAQVTQNPRYLITVTGKKLTVTCSQNMNHEYMSWYRQDPGLGLRQIYYSMNVEVTDKGDVPEGYKVSRKEKRNFPLILESPSPNQTSLYFCASMGLAGVSGANVLTFGAGSRLTVL.

The count of this clonotype is one. The gene calls are TRBV5-6 and TRBJ2-7; 9 nucleotides match TRBD1. This CDR3 has 12 amino acids. Per the germline V gene, CDR1 is SGHDT and CDR2 is YYEEEE. Trimming at V came to 7 bases and at J to 6 bases, leaving 5 bases not matched to a gene. This chain's CDR3 is CASGTGLGEQYF. CDR3 nucleotide sequence: TGTGCCAGCGGGACAGGGTTGGGCGAGCAGTACTTC.

In its sample, this clonotype was seen a few times. The rearrangement joins TRBV5-1 to TRBJ1-5; no definite D call. Trimming pared 4 bases from V and 4 bases from J, leaving 15 bases between. The CDR3 contains 15 residues. Germline CDR1 SGHRS, CDR2 YFSETQ. The chain's CDR3 is CASSPGPQGNQPQHF. Here the CDR3 DNA reads TGCGCCAGCAGCCCCGGGCCTCAAGGGAATCAGCCCCAGCATTTT.

The table lists this clonotype with a few counts. The chain is built from TRBV18 and TRBJ2-1, with 13 positions matching TRBD2. Germline V gene lookup returns CDR1 KGHSH and CDR2 LQKENI. The length of the CDR3 is 18 residues. After removal of 3 bases from V and 8 bases from J, the junction contained 13 bases not matched to a gene. The DNA for the CDR3 is TGTGCCAGCTCACCCAGAGCCCTACTAGCGGGAGGGCCCTATGAGCAGTTCTTC. Translating gives CASSPRALLAGGPYEQFF.

The rearrangement links TRBV2 to TRBJ2-1; the match to TRBD2 covers 15 bases. After removal of 3 bases from V and 10 bases from J, the junction contained 16 bases not matched to a gene. The CDR3 sequence is 19 residues long. CDR1 is SNHLY and CDR2 is FYNNEI in the germline V gene. The CDR3 DNA reads as TGTGCCAGCAGTGACCCCGGGACTAGCGGGAGGCGCACAGCCCACGAGCAGTTCTTC. Amino acid sequence: CASSDPGTSGRRTAHEQFF.

This clonotype was detected ten times or more. The J gene is TRBJ2-5, the V gene TRBV7-6; TRBD2 might be the D (6 bases). Germline CDR1 is SGHVS and CDR2 is FNYEAQ. This CDR3 has 14 amino acids. Trimming cost V 1 base and J 5 bases, with 11 bases left between them. In DNA form, the CDR3 reads TGTGCCAGCAGCTTAGATCCTGCGGGGGAGACCCAGTACTTC. Translated: CASSLDPAGETQYF.

This clonotype was found many times. The chain is built from TRBV2 and TRBJ1-2; TRBD1 matches at 10 bases. V lost 4 bases and J lost 4; bases outside the gene matches: 3. The CDR3 totals 14 residues. Per germline, CDR1 SNHLY and CDR2 FYNNEI. Written as DNA, the CDR3 is TGTGCCAGCAGTGTAGGGACAGGGGCCTATGGCTACACCTTC. As protein: CASSVGTGAYGYTF.

In its sample, this clonotype was seen a few times. The chain is built from TRBV7-9 and TRBJ2-7, with D uncertain. The ends were cut back, 4 bases at V and 5 bases at J, with 12 bases in the middle. CDR1 is SEHNR and CDR2 is FQNEAQ in the germline V gene (reference sequence). The CDR3 length is 13 residues. CDR3 nucleotide sequence: TGTGCCAGCAGCTCACCCTTTGTCGACGAGCAGTACTTC. Translation gives CASSSPFVDEQYF. Complete variable domain (other parts from reference TRBV7-9 and TRBJ2-7): DTGVSQNPRHKITKRGQNVTFRCDPISEHNRLYWYRQTLGQGPEFLTYFQNEAQLEKSRLLSDRFSAERPKGSFSTLEIQRTEQGDSAMYLCASSSPFVDEQYFGPGTRLTVT.

At least ten counts were recorded for this clonotype. This sequence joins TRBV11-2 and TRBJ2-7; D could derive from TRBD1 or TRBD2 (6 bases each). V lost 3 bases, J lost 3 bases, and 9 bases lay in between. The CDR3 totals 13 residues. Germline CDR1 and CDR2: SGHAT and FQNNGV. CDR3 amino acids: CASSFEGGYEQYF. CDR3 bases: TGTGCCAGCAGCTTTGAGGGGGGCTACGAGCAGTACTTC. Looking up the rest from reference TRBV11-2 and TRBJ2-7 gives the full variable domain: EAGVAQSPRYKIIEKRQSVAFWCNPISGHATLYWYQQILGQGPKLLIQFQNNGVVDDSQLPKDRFSAERLKGVDSTLKIQPAKLEDSAVYLCASSFEGGYEQYFGPGTRLTVT.

Turning to this clonotype: A read error is possible here, since a much larger clone lies one base away. The chain combines TRBV7-9 with TRBJ1-4; D is possibly TRBD1 (5 bases). Germline V gene lookup returns CDR1 SEHNR and CDR2 FQNEAQ (reference sequence). This CDR3 spans 15 amino acids. CDR3 sequence reads: CASSPTDATNEKLSF. DNA of the CDR3: TGTGCCAGCAGCCCGACAGACGCAACTAATGAAAAACTGTCTTTT. Complete variable domain (other parts from reference TRBV7-9 and TRBJ1-4): DTGVSQNPRHKITKRGQNVTFRCDPISEHNRLYWYRQTLGQGPEFLTYFQNEAQLEKSRLLSDRFSAERPKGSFSTLEIQRTEQGDSAMYLCASSPTDATNEKLSFGSGTQLSVL.

This clonotype was picked up a small number of times. This may stem from a read error, because a much larger clone lies one nucleotide away. The chain has TRBV27 and TRBJ2-7; weak D call: TRBD2 (5 bases). This CDR3 has 13 amino acids. Trimming cost V 8 bases and J 7 bases, with 18 bases left between them. Germline V gene sequence: CDR1 MNHEY, CDR2 SMNVEV (reference sequence). DNA for the CDR3: TGTGCCAGCCGAATGGACTGGCGTAGGGAGCAGTACTTC. The encoded protein is CASRMDWRREQYF.

J is TRBJ1-1 and V is TRBV6-5, with TRBD1 matching 7 bases. This CDR3 has 15 amino acids. Trimming removed 2 bases from V and 1 base from J; junction bases left unmatched: 4. Germline-derived CDR1 and CDR2 are MNHEY and SVGAGI. The chain's CDR3 is CASSYLGTANTEAFF. The CDR3 DNA sequence: TGTGCCAGCAGTTACCTCGGGACAGCGAACACTGAAGCTTTCTTT.

This clonotype was observed a few times. The CDR3: CASSLKIQETQYF. Here the CDR3 DNA reads TGCGCCAGCAGCTTGAAGATCCAAGAGACCCAGTACTTC. The chain has TRBV5-1 and TRBJ2-5; D is unresolved. Germline lookup yields CDR1 SGHRS and CDR2 YFSETQ. CDR3 size: 13 residues. V gave up 1 base and J gave up 1 base, with 5 bases separating them.

This clonotype was picked up many times. The chain uses TRBV3-1 and TRBJ2-3, with unresolved D. V was pared by 4 bases and J by 2 bases, with 10 bases between. Germline V gene lookup returns CDR1 LGHDT and CDR2 YNNKEL (reference sequence). There are 14 residues in the CDR3. The CDR3: CASSPSPSTDTQYF. The CDR3 bases are TGTGCCAGCAGCCCCTCCCCGTCCACAGATACGCAGTATTTT.

This clonotype was found many times. The rearrangement joins TRBV27 to TRBJ1-2; no reliable D call. V lost 4 bases to trimming and J lost 8 bases, with 17 bases between them. CDR1 and CDR2 from the germline V gene are MNHEY and SMNVEV (reference sequence). CDR3 length equals 14 residues. The CDR3 DNA follows: TGTGCCAGCAGTTCGTCGGACGGACTTGGCGGCTACACCTTC. It yields the protein CASSSSDGLGGYTF.

This rearrangement joins TRBV5-1 to TRBJ2-1; TRBD2 matches 7 bases. There are 14 residues in the CDR3. The J segment lost 4 bases and the V segment lost 6 bases, leaving 7 bases of the junction unmatched. CDR1 SGHRS and CDR2 YFSETQ come from the germline V gene. CDR3 sequence: CASKASGLYNEQFF. CDR3 coding DNA: TGCGCCAGCAAGGCTAGCGGCTTATACAATGAGCAGTTCTTC.

This chain joins TRBV30 and TRBJ2-7; D is undetermined. The germline gives CDR1 GTSNPN, CDR2 SVGIG (reference sequence). V dropped 1 base and J dropped 3 bases, with 10 bases sitting between them. The CDR3 has 13 amino acids. CDR3 sequence: CAWSADLGYEQYF. The CDR3 coding sequence is TGTGCCTGGAGTGCTGACCTCGGCTACGAGCAGTACTTC.

The genes are TRBV6-5 and TRBJ1-3; D not certain. CDR1 and CDR2 from the germline V gene are MNHEY and SVGAGI. Trimming shortened V by 2 bases and J by 0 bases, and 14 bases separated the two germline ends. The length of the CDR3 is 17 residues. The CDR3 sequence is CASSYVAAIDSGNTIYF. The CDR3 DNA sequence: TGTGCCAGCAGTTACGTCGCAGCGATCGACTCTGGAAACACCATATATTTT.

CDR3 sequence (DNA): TGTGCCAGCAGCGCCGGGGTTGGGGGGAGGGCGTCCGAGAATGAGCAGTTCTTC. It codes for CASSAGVGGRASENEQFF. The chain recombines TRBV9 with TRBJ2-1, with 7 bases identical to TRBD2. V dropped 3 bases and J dropped 7; count of bases not matched to a gene: 19. Germline CDR1 and CDR2: SGDLS and YYNGEE. The CDR3 totals 18 residues.

This clonotype was counted at least ten times. J is TRBJ2-1 and V is TRBV2; TRBD2 agrees at 10 bases. Trimming removed 2 bases from V and 7 bases from J; junction bases left unmatched: 14. Germline V gene sequence: CDR1 SNHLY, CDR2 FYNNEI. The CDR3 runs 18 residues. CDR3 residues: CASSETTMRAGGRNEQFF. For the CDR3, the DNA is TGTGCCAGCAGTGAAACCACAATGCGAGCGGGAGGGAGGAATGAGCAGTTCTTC.

This clonotype was detected many times. The chain couples TRBV12-3 or TRBV12-4 to TRBJ1-5; D perhaps matches TRBD1 (5 bases). The length of the CDR3 is 14 residues. V was cut by 6 bases and J by 3 bases, with 12 bases left in between. CDR3 nucleotide sequence: TGTGCCAGCAGCCTTTCAGGGTCCAATCAGCCCCAGCATTTT. Protein: CASSLSGSNQPQHF.

The table lists this clonotype with many counts. The rearrangement links TRBV12-3 or TRBV12-4 to TRBJ2-7; D perhaps matches TRBD1 (7 bases). V lost 5 bases to trimming and J lost 2 bases, with 16 bases between them. The length of the CDR3 is 15 residues. The CDR3 nucleotides read TGTGCCAGCAGTACTCAGGGGGGTCGAGCCTACGAGCAGTACTTC. It encodes CASSTQGGRAYEQYF.